A single sample is the source of the 24 T cell receptor beta chains below, sequenced in a study of blood T cells in healthy people across ages (dated by TCRdb to between 2014 and 2017). The protocol used for the library was 5' RACE. Sequencing used an Illumina HiSeq 2500. A second PCR of roughly 6 to 11 cycles was run with a J-beta primer mix and a sample-barcoded 5' primer. TCRdb's own reprocessing of the public reads used fastp at Q25 and MiXCR and kept productive beta chains. Every entry covers one CDR3 protein and lists the most common genes and DNA from its rows. The sample table shows roughly 1.6 million distinct CDR3 sequences, and roughly a third are seen once. The ten most abundant clones make up 10% to 12% of the sample. Material: blood. These receptors were collected from a woman between 25 and 40 years old in good health.

This clonotype was counted a few times. The rearrangement joins TRBV20-1 to TRBJ1-1; 11 bases map to TRBD1. CDR3 length equals 14 residues. Germline CDR1 DFQATT, CDR2 SNEGSKA (reference sequence). Trimming removed 6 bases from V and 4 bases from J; junction bases left unmatched: 7. In nucleotides, the CDR3 is TGCAGTGCCTCTCGGGGGACAGGGGGCACTGAAGCTTTCTTT. This encodes CSASRGTGGTEAFF.

As concerns this clonotype: The junction departs from the called germline gene at one end, perhaps through a read error. The chain is built from TRBV12-3 or TRBV12-4 and TRBJ2-7; D might be TRBD2 (5 bases). This CDR3 region has 15 residues. CDR3 residues: CTSSLHGLTEYEQYF. The CDR3 coding sequence is TGTACCAGCAGCCTCCATGGACTTACCGAATACGAGCAGTACTTC.

The CDR3 is CASSYLAGVYNEQFF. CDR3 coding DNA: TGTGCCAGCAGTTACCTAGCGGGAGTCTACAATGAGCAGTTCTTC. This chain uses TRBV6-5 with TRBJ2-1, with TRBD2 matching over 10 bases. CDR1 MNHEY and CDR2 SVGAGI come from the germline V gene. The CDR3 extends over 15 amino acids. V shed 2 bases and J 3 bases; nucleotides not matched to a gene: 1.

Points on this clonotype: One end of the junction does not line up with germline, which may come from a read error. The chain employs TRBV3-1 and TRBJ2-1; no definite D call. The CDR3 length is 11 residues. The germline V gene has CDR1 LGHDT and CDR2 YNNKEL (reference sequence). Written as DNA, the CDR3 is TGTGCCAGCAGCAAAGACAATGAGCAGTTCTTC. This translates into CASSKDNEQFF.

This clonotype was picked up a small number of times. A junction boundary mismatches the germline segment, possibly from a read error. This chain joins TRBV6-1 and TRBJ2-1, with unresolved D. Germline CDR1 and CDR2: MNHNS and SASEGT. The CDR3 loop spans 15 amino acids. CDR3 sequence (DNA): TGTGCCAGCAGGGAAGACTGGAGCTCCTACAATGAGCAGTTCTTC. Its protein product is CASREDWSSYNEQFF.

CDR3 region: CASSYSGSLEQFF. The CDR3, as DNA: TGTGCCAGCAGCTATAGCGGGAGCTTAGAGCAGTTCTTC. The V gene is TRBV11-2, the J gene TRBJ2-1; TRBD2 aligns across 9 bases. The CDR3 is 13 amino acids. Germline CDR1 and CDR2: SGHAT and FQNNGV. Losses at the gene ends were 4 bases for V and 10 bases for J; bases not matched to a gene: 5.

The chain recombines TRBV20-1 with TRBJ1-1, with TRBD1 as a possible D gene (5 bases). The V gene lost 6 bases and the J gene lost 0 bases, with 17 bases spanning the gap. The CDR3 covers 15 residues. Per the germline V gene, CDR1 is DFQATT and CDR2 is SNEGSKA (reference sequence). The CDR3 sequence is CSAPPWGQMNTEAFF. CDR3 nucleotide sequence: TGCAGTGCCCCACCGTGGGGCCAGATGAACACTGAAGCTTTCTTT.

The genes are TRBV9 and TRBJ2-1, with TRBD2 matching 7 bases. Trimming at V came to 3 bases and at J to 4 bases, leaving 7 bases not matched to a gene. The germline CDR1 and CDR2 sequences are SGDLS and YYNGEE. This CDR3 spans 15 amino acids. The CDR3 DNA follows: TGTGCCAGCAGCGAGGCGGGAGTGGTTTACAATGAGCAGTTCTTC. This codes for CASSEAGVVYNEQFF.

This clonotype was picked up many times. A read error may be the cause here, since a much bigger clone is one base away. V gene TRBV29-1 combines with J gene TRBJ2-5, with D possibly TRBD2 on 5 matching bases. The V end was cut by 6 bases, the J end by 0 bases, with 5 bases between. CDR3 length: 11 amino acids. The germline V gene encodes CDR1 SQVTM and CDR2 ANQGSEA. Here the CDR3 DNA reads TGCAGCGTCGGGGACCAAGAGACCCAGTACTTC. This sequence encodes CSVGDQETQYF.

The sample holds one count of this clonotype. The J gene is TRBJ2-5, the V gene TRBV9; possible D gene TRBD2, 7 bases. Trimming left V 3 bases short and J 4 bases short, with 13 bases between. This CDR3 comprises 14 residues. CDR1 and CDR2 from the germline V gene are SGDLS and YYNGEE. This CDR3 is CASSGGGAAETQYF. Here the CDR3 DNA reads TGTGCCAGCAGCGGGGGGGGCGCGGCAGAGACCCAGTACTTC. Complete variable domain (other parts from reference TRBV9 and TRBJ2-5): DSGVTQTPKHLITATGQRVTLRCSPRSGDLSVYWYQQSLDQGLQFLIQYYNGEERAKGNILERFSAQQFPDLHSELNLSSLELGDSALYFCASSGGGAAETQYFGPGTRLLVL.

Concerning this clonotype: A much larger clone differs by one base, so this may be a read error. CDR3 in DNA: TGCAGCGTTACTTCCAGGGCCTACGAGCAGTACTTC. The encoded protein is CSVTSRAYEQYF. V gene TRBV29-1 combines with J gene TRBJ2-5, with a possible D match to TRBD1 (5 bases). Near its end, the DNA agrees better with TRBJ2-7, so the J call may be wrong. This CDR3 region has 12 residues. Germline values: CDR1 SQVTM, CDR2 ANQGSEA.

The chain joins TRBV7-2 to TRBJ2-7, with 9 bases matching TRBD2. The ends lost 4 bases at V and 3 bases at J; junction bases unmatched: 10. This CDR3 region has 16 residues. Germline V gene sequence: CDR1 SGHTA, CDR2 FQGNSA. The DNA of the CDR3 is TGTGCCAGCAGCTCCCTTGAGGAGCGGGGGGACTACGAGCAGTACTTC. Its translation: CASSSLEERGDYEQYF.

This clonotype occurred a few times. J is TRBJ2-5 and V is TRBV25-1; D not resolved. Trimming took 3 bases from V and 5 from J, leaving 10 bases between them. This CDR3 region has 13 residues. Germline V CDR1 and CDR2: MGHDK, SYGVNS. CDR3 in DNA: TGTGCCAGCAGTGACCACGGACGGGAGACCCAGTACTTC. Translating gives CASSDHGRETQYF.

The chain carries TRBV27 and TRBJ1-2; unclear D gene. Germline CDR1 and CDR2: MNHEY and SMNVEV (reference sequence). The germline V and J ends were trimmed by 2 bases and 7 bases, with 26 bases remaining between them. This CDR3 is built from 18 residues. The CDR3 here is CASSLPRITLRATLGYTF. The CDR3 DNA reads as TGTGCCAGCAGTTTACCTCGGATTACTCTACGAGCTACCCTTGGCTACACCTTC.

This clonotype has only a few counts. This chain connects TRBV25-1 to TRBJ1-2; D perhaps matches TRBD1 (5 bases). CDR1 and CDR2 (germline): MGHDK, SYGVNS. CDR3 length: 16 amino acids. With 5 bases removed from V and 3 bases from J, the gap between germline ends came to 19 bases. DNA of the CDR3: TGTGCCAGCAGTTCAATAGCTGGGGGTTTGGACTATGGCTACACCTTC. Its translation is CASSSIAGGLDYGYTF.

The chain recombines TRBV12-3 or TRBV12-4 with TRBJ1-2; D is unclear. Trimming removed 8 bases at V and 4 bases at J, with 14 bases between. CDR3 length: 13 amino acids. The CDR3 is CASGPWGSYGYTF. CDR3 nucleotide sequence: TGTGCCAGCGGCCCATGGGGATCCTATGGCTACACCTTC.

The chain links TRBV7-2 to TRBJ2-1; D unresolved. Looked up from germline, CDR1 is SGHTA and CDR2 is FQGNSA. The CDR3 spans 13 residues. V was clipped by 2 bases and J by 8 bases, with 10 bases between them. CDR3 region: CASSLNPGHEQFF. CDR3 coding DNA: TGTGCCAGCAGCTTAAACCCCGGGCATGAGCAGTTCTTC.

This chain joins TRBV18 and TRBJ2-1, with TRBD2 matching 10 bases. CDR3 length: 16 residues. CDR1 is KGHSH and CDR2 is LQKENI in the germline V gene. Trimming removed 3 bases from V and 7 bases from J; junction bases left unmatched: 9. The CDR3: CASSPRRASGSNEQFF. CDR3 bases: TGTGCCAGCTCACCCCGGCGGGCTAGCGGGAGTAATGAGCAGTTCTTC.

The sample holds many counts of this clonotype. This chain links TRBV7-2 with TRBJ2-1, with 8 bases fitting TRBD2. The trim removed 6 bases at V and 0 bases at J, leaving 13 bases unmatched. Germline lookup yields CDR1 SGHTA and CDR2 FQGNSA. This CDR3 is 18 amino acids long. The CDR3, as DNA: TGTGCCAGCAGTTACATTCGTTTAGCGGGGAGCTCCTACAATGAGCAGTTCTTC. Its translation is CASSYIRLAGSSYNEQFF.

V usage is TRBV7-9 and J usage is TRBJ2-5, with TRBD2 matching 11 bases. The length of the CDR3 is 18 residues. V trimming: 4 bases; J trimming: 5 bases; junction bases outside the gene matches: 15. Germline V gene data show CDR1 as SEHNR and CDR2 as FQNEAQ (reference sequence). CDR3 DNA: TGTGCCAGCAGCTCGGCGACTAGCGGGGATCGGTTCTGGGAGACCCAGTACTTC. Its translation: CASSSATSGDRFWETQYF.

The table lists this clonotype with a few counts. The chain joins TRBV5-1 to TRBJ2-1; D is perhaps TRBD1 (5 bases). This CDR3 is 15 amino acids long. Germline V gene lookup returns CDR1 SGHRS and CDR2 YFSETQ. V lost 0 bases to trimming and J lost 6 bases, with 13 bases between them. Written as DNA, the CDR3 is TGCGCCAGCAGCTTGGCATCGACAGTAAGCAATGAGCAGTTCTTC. Translated, it gives CASSLASTVSNEQFF.

The chain couples TRBV6-2 or TRBV6-3 to TRBJ2-1, with D perhaps TRBD2 (6 bases). Germline CDR1 reads MNHEY; CDR2 reads SVGEGT. V shed 2 bases and J shed 4 bases, with 15 bases lying between them. The CDR3 is made up of 16 amino acids. CDR3 protein: CASSYAEARGYNEQFF. The CDR3 DNA reads as TGTGCCAGCAGTTACGCCGAGGCCCGGGGGTACAATGAGCAGTTCTTC.

The chain joins TRBV2 to TRBJ2-1, with a weak D call TRBD2 (6 bases). Deletions cut 4 bases from V and 4 bases from J, with 20 bases between. CDR3 length: 17 amino acids. Germline V gives CDR1 SNHLY, CDR2 FYNNEI. The CDR3 is CASSGWDSLEGYNEQFF. The CDR3 DNA reads as TGTGCCAGCAGTGGATGGGACTCATTAGAGGGGTACAATGAGCAGTTCTTC.

The rearrangement links TRBV27 to TRBJ2-1, with 10 bases that match TRBD1. V shed 7 bases, J shed 5 bases, and the junction held 14 bases outside the gene matches. The CDR3 is 17 residues long. Per germline, CDR1 MNHEY and CDR2 SMNVEV (reference sequence). The CDR3 spells CASTKNSGQGRHNEQFF. The CDR3 DNA reads TGTGCCAGCACCAAAAATTCGGGACAGGGGCGCCACAATGAGCAGTTCTTC.